The rows below give T cell receptor beta chains drawn from one sample of a study of blood T cell dynamics during melanoma immunotherapy. The repertoire was sequenced with immunoSEQ multiplex PCR; TCRdb's copy has only in-frame clones and lacks some. The sample includes about 11,000 clones, roughly 84% of them seen just once. The sequenced sample was blood, obtained from a patient treated with checkpoint blockade. These receptors originate from a human donor with melanoma. The CDR3 runs from the conserved cysteine through the conserved F or W. The order of the fields is D gene, CDR3 length, V gene, clone size, J gene, CDR3 protein, CDR3 DNA. D genes are given only for firm matches. Some rows mark clone size as missing; the rest say once, few, many or name a class of expanded clone.

>NA|13|TRBV11-1|NA|TRBJ2-5
CASSLGSQETQYF
TGTGCCAGCAGCTTAGGGAGCCAAGAGACCCAGTACTTC
>NA|15|TRBV14|NA|TRBJ2-7
CASSPGTPNSYEQYF
TGTGCCAGCAGTCCCGGGACGCCCAACTCCTACGAGCAGTACTTC
>TRBD1|18|TRBV7-9|NA|TRBJ1-4
CASSPRTGGAVTNEKLFF
TGTGCCAGCAGCCCCCGGACAGGTGGGGCCGTAACTAATGAAAAACTGTTTTTT
>NA|11|TRBV10-3|NA|TRBJ2-7
CAIRQTYEQYF
TGTGCCATCCGACAGACCTACGAGCAGTACTTC
>NA|16|TRBV6-1|NA|TRBJ1-3
CASSEAGGLSGNTIYF
TGTGCCAGCAGTGAAGCAGGAGGGCTCTCTGGAAACACCATATATTTT
>NA|14|TRBV19|NA|TRBJ1-5
CASSIRTSNQPQHF
TGTGCCAGTAGTATTCGTACGAGCAATCAGCCCCAGCATTTT
>NA|14|TRBV5-5|NA|TRBJ2-6
CASSYRAGANVLTF
TGTGCCAGCAGCTACCGGGCCGGGGCCAACGTCCTGACTTTC
>NA|15|TRBV5-6|NA|TRBJ2-1
CASSGELGLGNEQFF
TGTGCCAGCAGCGGAGAATTGGGTCTGGGGAATGAGCAGTTCTTC
>NA|14|TRBV19|NA|TRBJ2-5
CASSMERGAKVQYF
TGTGCCAGTAGTATGGAAAGGGGGGCCAAAGTCCAGTACTTC
>NA|13|TRBV5-7|NA|TRBJ1-2
CASSLQGPYGYTF
TGTGCCAGCAGCTTGCAGGGGCCCTATGGCTACACCTTC
>TRBD1|16|TRBV5-1|NA|TRBJ1-3
CASSLGSGGTGNTIYF
TGCGCCAGCAGCTTGGGGTCAGGGGGAACTGGAAACACCATATATTTT
>TRBD2|16|TRBV4-1|once|TRBJ2-3
CASSPSKAGVTDTQYF
TGCGCCAGCAGCCCTTCGAAAGCGGGGGTCACAGATACGCAGTATTTT
>TRBD1|15|TRBV9|NA|TRBJ2-1
CASSGQGQSYNEQFF
TGTGCCAGCAGCGGCCAGGGACAGAGTTACAATGAGCAGTTCTTC
>NA|16|TRBV7-2|NA|TRBJ2-7
CASARTSSQLYYEQYF
TGTGCCAGCGCTCGGACATCCTCGCAACTTTACTACGAGCAGTACTTC
>NA|16|TRBV14|NA|TRBJ2-4
CASSQVAIGAKNIQYF
TGTGCCAGCAGCCAGGTTGCGATTGGGGCCAAAAACATTCAGTACTTC
>TRBD1|15|TRBV7-9|NA|TRBJ1-4
CASSLEAGGHEKLFF
TGTGCCAGCAGCTTAGAGGCAGGGGGCCATGAAAAACTGTTTTTT
>NA|14|TRBV5-4|NA|TRBJ1-6
CATQGSSYNSPLHF
TGTGCCACCCAGGGGAGCTCCTATAATTCACCCCTCCACTTT
>TRBD2|15|TRBV5-4|NA|TRBJ2-3
CASSRGGPHTDTQYF
TGTGCCAGCAGCCGCGGGGGGCCTCACACAGATACGCAGTATTTT
>TRBD1|15|TRBV5-6|once|TRBJ2-7
CASSLVGTVKYEQYF
TGTGCCAGCAGCTTGGTCGGGACAGTGAAATACGAGCAGTACTTC
>NA|15|TRBV5-4|NA|TRBJ2-5
CASSPGPKHEETQYF
TGTGCCAGCAGCCCAGGGCCGAAACACGAAGAGACCCAGTACTTC
>NA|13|TRBV7-2|NA|TRBJ2-1
CASSLARGSEQFF
TGTGCCAGCAGCTTAGCCAGGGGAAGCGAGCAGTTCTTC
>TRBD1|15|TRBV4-3|few|TRBJ1-3
CASSQGTGDGNTIYF
TGCGCCAGCAGCCAAGGGACAGGGGACGGAAACACCATATATTTT
>TRBD2|18|TRBV18|NA|TRBJ2-2
CASSPYNGLAGNTGELFF
TGTGCCAGCTCACCTTATAATGGACTAGCGGGGAACACCGGGGAGCTGTTTTTT
>TRBD1|13|TRBV9|once|TRBJ2-3
CASSVQGADTQYF
TGTGCCAGCAGCGTACAGGGGGCAGATACGCAGTATTTT
>NA|13|TRBV29-1|NA|TRBJ1-2
CSLVNEGSYGYTF
TGCAGCCTCGTTAATGAGGGTTCCTATGGCTACACCTTC
>TRBD2|14|TRBV19|NA|TRBJ2-1
CASSTLGGAGEQFF
TGTGCCAGTAGTACCCTCGGGGGGGCCGGTGAGCAGTTCTTC
>NA|15|TRBV7-8|NA|TRBJ1-6
CASSLVSGRHSPLHF
TGTGCCAGCAGCTTAGTCTCGGGTCGGCATTCACCCCTCCACTTT
>NA|11|TRBV19|NA|TRBJ2-4
CASRSGDIQYF
TGTGCCAGTAGGTCAGGAGACATTCAGTACTTC
>TRBD1|14|TRBV30|NA|TRBJ2-5
CAWRNRGSGETQYF
TGTGCCTGGAGGAACAGGGGATCGGGAGAGACCCAGTACTTC
>TRBD1|15|TRBV6-6|NA|TRBJ1-3
CASSYAQGRGNTIYF
TGTGCCAGCAGTTACGCACAGGGGAGGGGAAACACCATATATTTT
>TRBD2|14|TRBV6-6|NA|TRBJ2-7
CASSYESGGNEQYF
TGTGCCAGCAGTTACGAGTCGGGGGGGAACGAGCAGTACTTC
>NA|15|TRBV2|NA|TRBJ1-3
CASSEAEGAGNTIYF
TGTGCCAGCAGTGAAGCGGAGGGGGCTGGAAACACCATATATTTT
>TRBD2|15|TRBV2|once|TRBJ2-3
CAGRGGTLGTDTQYF
TGTGCCGGACGGGGGGGTACCTTGGGCACAGATACGCAGTATTTT
>NA|13|TRBV11-3|NA|TRBJ2-3
CASNPGLGDTQYF
TGTGCCAGCAACCCGGGACTTGGAGATACGCAGTATTTT
>NA|13|TRBV7-3|NA|TRBJ2-3
CASGGGDTDTQYF
TGTGCCAGCGGGGGCGGGGACACAGATACGCAGTATTTT
>NA|16|TRBV28|NA|TRBJ2-6
CASRSSQGSGANVLTF
TGTGCCAGCAGATCCTCACAGGGTTCTGGGGCCAACGTCCTGACTTTC
>NA|16|TRBV4-1|NA|TRBJ2-7
CASSQSGPILSYEQYF
TGCGCCAGCAGCCAGTCAGGACCGATACTCTCCTACGAGCAGTACTTC
>NA|14|TRBV4-3|NA|TRBJ2-3
CASSQDRVEDTQYF
TGCGCCAGCAGCCAAGATAGGGTAGAGGATACGCAGTATTTT
>NA|16|TRBV15|NA|TRBJ1-3
CATSREGQGMGNTIYF
TGTGCCACCAGCAGAGAAGGGCAGGGTATGGGGAACACCATATATTTT
>TRBD1|15|TRBV12-5|NA|TRBJ2-2
CASGFLGQGTGELFF
TGTGCTAGTGGTTTTCTTGGACAGGGTACCGGGGAGCTGTTTTTT
>NA|18|TRBV4-3|NA|TRBJ1-2
CASSQEDRMAHPNYGYTF
TGCGCCAGCAGCCAAGAAGACAGGATGGCACACCCTAACTATGGCTACACCTTC
>TRBD1|13|TRBV18|NA|TRBJ1-1
CASSRQGNTEAFF
TGTGCCAGCTCGCGACAGGGAAACACTGAAGCTTTCTTT
>NA|14|TRBV7-8|NA|TRBJ2-5
CASSLTQVKETQYF
TGTGCCAGCAGCTTAACCCAAGTGAAGGAGACCCAGTACTTC
>TRBD1|12|TRBV18|few|TRBJ1-1
CASSPGQGEAFF
TGTGCCAGCTCACCGGGACAGGGTGAAGCTTTCTTT
>TRBD1|16|TRBV30|NA|TRBJ2-3
CAWSVLGTGGIPTQYF
TGTGCCTGGAGTGTACTGGGGACAGGGGGCATCCCTACGCAGTATTTT
>NA|13|TRBV27|NA|TRBJ2-7
CASSLKDYSEQYF
TGTGCCAGCAGTTTGAAGGATTATAGCGAGCAGTACTTC
>NA|13|TRBV7-9|few|TRBJ1-1
CASSSLPNTEAFF
TGTGCCAGCAGCTCCCTGCCCAACACTGAAGCTTTCTTT
>NA|12|TRBV6-5|few|TRBJ2-7
CASSSGAYEQYF
TGTGCCAGCAGTTCAGGGGCCTACGAGCAGTACTTC
>TRBD1|15|TRBV5-6|once|TRBJ1-6
CASSRQGLGNSPLHF
TGTGCCAGCAGCCGACAGGGGTTGGGAAATTCACCCCTCCACTTT